This T cell receptor (beta chain) was identified in a study of T cells in Graves' hyperthyroidism and ophthalmopathy. The study's findings and limits: Appearing also in blood were most of the thyroid clonotypes expanded above 0.001.

If no ophthalmopathy progression occurred within 18 months, Graves' hyperthyroidism was stable. Regions amplified from RNA transcripts were the TCR beta CDR3 regions. A first-round RT-PCR of the TCR CDR3 used the HTBI primer set. TCRdb fed the multiplex PCR reads into MiXCR, producing one record per CDR3 protein. The sample consists of 600,000 or so distinct CDR3 sequences, around 15% of them appearing once. Per the germline V gene, CDR1 is SGHTA and CDR2 is FQGTGA. V lost 0 bases and J 9 bases, leaving 10 bases between the germline ends. CDR3 length equals 13 residues. About this clonotype: Its matching antigen is unknown.

The chain is built from TRBV7-3 and TRBJ2-3; no definite D call. This sequence was found in a woman aged 30 to 39 with Graves' hyperthyroidism. The specimen was blood. CDR3 nucleotides: TGTGCCAGCAGCTTAACTGTTAGAAACACGCAGTATTTT. Encoded protein: CASSLTVRNTQYF.